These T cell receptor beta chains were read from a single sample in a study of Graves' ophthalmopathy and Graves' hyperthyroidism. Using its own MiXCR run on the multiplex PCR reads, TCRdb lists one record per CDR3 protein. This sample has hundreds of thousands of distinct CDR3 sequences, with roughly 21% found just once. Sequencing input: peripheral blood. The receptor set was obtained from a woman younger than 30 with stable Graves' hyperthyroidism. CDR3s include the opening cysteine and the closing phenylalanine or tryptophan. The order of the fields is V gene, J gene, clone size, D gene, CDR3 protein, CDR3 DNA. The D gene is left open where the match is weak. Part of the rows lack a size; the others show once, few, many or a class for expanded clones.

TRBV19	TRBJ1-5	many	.	CASTELGVSNQPQHF	TGTGCCAGTACCGAATTGGGGGTTAGCAATCAGCCCCAGCATTTT
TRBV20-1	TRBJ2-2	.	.	CSAQHTGGLFF	TGCAGTGCTCAACACACCGGGGGGCTGTTTTTT
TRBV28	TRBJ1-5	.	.	CASSLAPDLNQPQHF	TGTGCCAGCAGTTTAGCTCCGGACCTCAATCAGCCCCAGCATTTT
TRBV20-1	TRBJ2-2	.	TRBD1	CSAISRTGRLDTGELFF	TGCAGTGCCATCTCCCGGACAGGAAGATTGGACACCGGGGAGCTGTTTTTT
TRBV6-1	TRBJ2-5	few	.	CASSEALSSAETQYF	TGTGCCAGCAGTGAAGCGCTTTCATCCGCGGAGACCCAGTACTTC
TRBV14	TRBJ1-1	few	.	CASSQDRVWDTEAFF	TGTGCCAGCAGCCAAGACCGGGTATGGGACACTGAAGCTTTCTTT
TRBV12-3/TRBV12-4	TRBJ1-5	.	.	CASSPGPADQPQHF	TGTGCCAGCAGCCCGGGGCCGGCGGATCAGCCCCAGCATTTT
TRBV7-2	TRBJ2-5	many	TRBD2	CASSPDSGRPQETQYF	TGTGCCAGCAGTCCTGATAGCGGGAGACCCCAAGAGACCCAGTACTTC
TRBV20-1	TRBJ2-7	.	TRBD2	CSARDLSPGTSGFYEQYF	TGCAGTGCTAGAGATCTGAGCCCCGGGACTAGCGGCTTCTACGAGCAGTACTTC
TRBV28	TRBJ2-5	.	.	CATKTPETQYF	TGTGCCACAAAAACCCCAGAGACCCAGTACTTC
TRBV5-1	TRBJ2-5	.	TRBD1	CASSWMTGSQETQYF	TGCGCCAGCAGCTGGATGACAGGGTCTCAAGAGACCCAGTACTTC
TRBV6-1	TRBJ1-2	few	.	CASSEVAGRVDGYTF	TGTGCCAGCAGTGAAGTAGCCGGGAGAGTAGATGGCTACACCTTC
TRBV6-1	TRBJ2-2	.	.	CASSWSAEGGTNTGELFF	TGTGCCAGCAGTTGGAGCGCAGAGGGCGGGACCAACACCGGGGAGCTGTTTTTT
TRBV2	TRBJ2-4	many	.	CASSQIAKNIKYF	TGTGCCAGCAGTCAGATAGCCAAAAACATTAAGTACTTC
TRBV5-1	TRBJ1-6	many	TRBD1	CASSRGQPQNSPLHF	TGCGCCAGCAGCCGGGGACAGCCGCAAAATTCACCCCTCCACTTT
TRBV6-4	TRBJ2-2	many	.	CASSDSESGELFF	TGTGCCAGCAGTGACTCGGAATCCGGGGAGCTGTTTTTT
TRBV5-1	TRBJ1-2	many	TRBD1	CASSLRQGGYGYTF	TGCGCCAGCAGCTTAAGACAGGGTGGCTATGGCTACACCTTC
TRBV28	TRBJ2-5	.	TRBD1	CASSHRTGEETQYF	TGTGCCAGCAGTCACCGGACAGGGGAAGAGACCCAGTACTTC
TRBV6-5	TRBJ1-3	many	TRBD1	CASTRDREENTIYF	TGTGCCAGCACCCGGGACAGGGAGGAAAACACCATATATTTT